These 21 T cell receptor beta chains were sequenced from one sample in a study of T cells in localized non-small cell lung cancer. Produced via immunoSEQ multiplex PCR; TCRdb's table is partial and in-frame only. The profile covers under 25,000 clones, with under 95% appearing a single time and roughly 4% taken by the ten largest. The sample consisted of peripheral blood, taken before any cancer treatment. These receptors were obtained from an older male donor with stage I squamous cell lung carcinoma.

This clone was seen only a few times. The rearrangement uses TRBV11-2 and TRBJ2-1; 7 bases are shared with TRBD1. CDR3 size: 15 residues. Germline-derived CDR1 and CDR2 are SGHAT and FQNNGV. V lost 6 bases to trimming and J lost 7 bases; unmatched junction nucleotides: 12. The CDR3 DNA reads as TGTGCCAGCAGTACTACGAACTCACAGGGGAATGAGCAGTTCTTC. It translates to CASSTTNSQGNEQFF.

The chain carries TRBV6-6 and TRBJ1-1; D is unresolved. The CDR3 is 13 residues long. CDR1 and CDR2 (germline): MNHNY, SVGAGI (reference sequence). V lost 4 bases and J lost 6, with 12 bases in between. CDR3 residues: CASSSGPVPEAFF. The DNA of the CDR3 is TGTGCCAGCAGTTCCGGACCAGTGCCTGAAGCTTTCTTT.

This clone occurred once. The V call is TRBV28, the J call TRBJ1-5; unclear D gene. Per the germline V gene, CDR1 is MDHEN and CDR2 is SYDVKM. The CDR3 has 13 residues. Deletions cut 7 bases from V and 2 bases from J, with 9 bases between. Written as DNA, the CDR3 is TGTGCCAGCATAGGTTATGGCAATCAGCCCCAGCATTTT. Translated, it gives CASIGYGNQPQHF.

The chain employs TRBV4-3 and TRBJ1-5, with unresolved D. Per the germline V gene, CDR1 is LGHNA and CDR2 is YSLEER. This CDR3 contains 13 residues. The ends were cut back, 0 bases at V and 2 bases at J, with 2 bases in the middle. The CDR3 loop reads CASSQDRNQPQHF. The DNA for the CDR3 is TGCGCCAGCAGCCAAGACCGCAATCAGCCCCAGCATTTT.

This clone was seen just once. The chain uses TRBV14 and TRBJ2-1; 12 bases are a match to TRBD2. Germline trimming cut 4 bases from V and 7 bases from J; bases unmatched to any gene: 8. Germline V gene data show CDR1 as SGHDN and CDR2 as FVKESK. The CDR3 is 16 residues long. The chain's CDR3 is CASSLRLAGVRNEQFF. In DNA form, the CDR3 reads TGTGCCAGCAGCCTCAGACTAGCGGGAGTGCGGAATGAGCAGTTCTTC. The full variable domain, with the rest looked up from reference TRBV14 and TRBJ2-1, is EAGVTQFPSHSVIEKGQTVTLRCDPISGHDNLYWYRRVMGKEIKFLLHFVKESKQDESGMPNNRFLAERTGGTYSTLKVQPAELEDSGVYFCASSLRLAGVRNEQFFGPGTRLTVL.

The chain employs TRBV7-2 and TRBJ2-1, with TRBD2 matching over 8 bases. With V trimmed by 3 bases and J by 5 bases, 3 bases remained unmatched. CDR1 and CDR2 from the germline V gene are SGHTA and FQGNSA. The CDR3 contains 14 residues. As DNA, the CDR3 is TGTGCCAGCAGCTTCCAACTAGCGGACAATGAGCAGTTCTTC. Translating it yields CASSFQLADNEQFF.

The chain recombines TRBV6-6 with TRBJ1-5; 7 nucleotides agree with TRBD1. The junction had 11 bases not matched to a gene; V was cut back by 5 bases and J by 7 bases. Germline V gene data show CDR1 as MNHNY and CDR2 as SVGAGI (reference sequence). The CDR3 covers 15 residues. The chain's CDR3 is CASSPHDREGQPQHF. Here the CDR3 DNA reads TGTGCCAGCAGTCCACATGACAGGGAAGGACAGCCCCAGCATTTT.

The chain is built from TRBV27 and TRBJ2-7; unclear D gene. CDR3 length: 12 amino acids. The V end lost 4 bases, the J end lost 2 bases, and 6 bases lay between the germline ends. Germline V gives CDR1 MNHEY, CDR2 SMNVEV (reference sequence). CDR3 DNA: TGTGCCAGCAGTTCTCAAACCTACGAGCAGTACTTC. Translating gives CASSSQTYEQYF.

The gene calls are TRBV28 and TRBJ2-3, with D perhaps given as TRBD1 or TRBD2 (5 bases each). The CDR3 covers 15 residues. Germline CDR1 is MDHEN and CDR2 is SYDVKM. Trimming removed 3 bases from V and 2 bases from J, with 12 bases in between. CDR3 DNA: TGTGCCAGCAGTTTCGGGGTCGGGGCCACAGATACGCAGTATTTT. Translated: CASSFGVGATDTQYF. Filled out from reference TRBV28 and TRBJ2-3, the complete variable domain reads DVKVTQSSRYLVKRTGEKVFLECVQDMDHENMFWYRQDPGLGLRLIYFSYDVKMKEKGDIPEGYSVSREKKERFSLILESASTNQTSMYLCASSFGVGATDTQYFGPGTRLTVL.

This clone was counted a few times. The chain has TRBV19 and TRBJ1-5, with a possible D match to TRBD1 (5 bases). Between the trimmed V and J ends, which lost 5 bases and 6 bases, there was a span of 14 bases. The CDR3 is made up of 14 amino acids. Germline-derived CDR1 and CDR2 are LNHDA and SQIVND (reference sequence). The CDR3 is CASSSGGEGQPQHF. The CDR3 bases are TGTGCCAGTAGTTCGGGGGGTGAGGGTCAGCCCCAGCATTTT.

This rearrangement joins TRBV19 to TRBJ2-6; TRBD1 aligns across 8 bases. Germline CDR1 LNHDA, CDR2 SQIVND (reference sequence). This CDR3 contains 18 residues. Trimming at V came to 7 bases and at J to 0 bases, leaving 11 bases not matched to a gene. This chain's CDR3 is CASTPAGTGLSGANVLTF. DNA for the CDR3: TGTGCCAGTACCCCGGCAGGGACAGGACTCTCTGGGGCCAACGTCCTGACTTTC.

This chain uses TRBV19 with TRBJ2-1; D is perhaps TRBD2 (5 bases). CDR3 length: 14 amino acids. Germline assignment: CDR1 LNHDA and CDR2 SQIVND (reference sequence). The ends were cut back, 9 bases at V and 7 bases at J, with 19 bases in the middle. CDR3: CASARLEGRNEQFF. The CDR3 DNA is TGTGCCAGCGCCCGACTCGAGGGTAGGAATGAGCAGTTCTTC.

This clone was counted once. The chain carries TRBV18 and TRBJ1-1, with 7 bases that match TRBD1. The CDR3 sequence is 15 residues long. V lost 3 bases and J lost 3; bases outside the gene matches: 7. Per the germline V gene, CDR1 is KGHSH and CDR2 is LQKENI. As DNA, the CDR3 is TGTGCCAGCTCACCGCAGGGGGTTGGGGACACTGAAGCTTTCTTT. As protein: CASSPQGVGDTEAFF.

This chain connects TRBV7-3 to TRBJ2-2; a weak D match, TRBD1 (6 bases). This CDR3 comprises 13 residues. Germline assignment: CDR1 SGHTA and CDR2 FQGTGA. Deletions cut 5 bases from V and 6 bases from J, with 10 bases between. CDR3 in amino acids: CASSEQGAGELFF. The CDR3 coding sequence is TGTGCCAGCAGCGAACAGGGCGCCGGGGAGCTGTTTTTT.

DNA of the CDR3: TGTGCCATCAGTGGGGGGACAGGGAACGCAGATACGCAGTATTTT. This codes for CAISGGTGNADTQYF. The chain employs TRBV10-3 and TRBJ2-3; TRBD1 agrees at 9 bases. Per germline, CDR1 ENHRY and CDR2 SYGVKD. This CDR3 region has 15 residues. Losses at the gene ends were 4 bases for V and 4 bases for J; bases not matched to a gene: 6.

The chain links TRBV30 to TRBJ2-1; 9 bases map to TRBD2. From germline, CDR1 is GTSNPN and CDR2 SVGIG (reference sequence). V lost 5 bases to trimming and J lost 3 bases; unmatched junction nucleotides: 2. The CDR3 is 13 amino acids. CDR3 protein: CAWGSGSYNEQFF. The CDR3 DNA reads TGTGCCTGGGGTAGCGGGAGCTACAATGAGCAGTTCTTC. The variable domain in full, completed from reference TRBV30 and TRBJ2-1, reads SQTIHQWPATLVQPVGSPLSLECTVEGTSNPNLYWYRQAAGRGLQLLFYSVGIGQISSEVPQNLSASRPQDRQFILSSKKLLLSDSGFYLCAWGSGSYNEQFFGPGTRLTVL.

This chain uses TRBV30 with TRBJ1-2, with a tentative D call TRBD1 (6 bases). Germline-derived CDR1 and CDR2 are GTSNPN and SVGIG (reference sequence). The CDR3 consists of 14 residues. V lost 7 bases and J lost 4, with 19 bases in between. The CDR3 reads CAYAGAPQFYGYTF. Written as DNA, the CDR3 is TGTGCCTACGCGGGGGCACCTCAGTTCTATGGCTACACCTTC.

J is TRBJ2-1 and V is TRBV28; the D is unclear. V was pared by 2 bases and J by 9 bases, with 14 bases between. Germline V gene data show CDR1 as MDHEN and CDR2 as SYDVKM. CDR3 length equals 14 residues. CDR3 residues: CASSLPRHTAEQFF. CDR3 sequence (DNA): TGTGCCAGCAGTTTACCCCGCCATACAGCTGAGCAGTTCTTC.

This rearrangement joins TRBV4-3 to TRBJ2-2, with 8 bases matching TRBD2. J lost 3 bases, V lost 4 bases, and 10 bases had no gene match. The CDR3 contains 17 residues. Germline loops: CDR1 LGHNA, CDR2 YSLEER. The CDR3 reads CASSPSPGTRDTGELFF. The CDR3 DNA reads as TGCGCCAGCAGCCCCTCTCCCGGGACTAGGGACACCGGGGAGCTGTTTTTT.

The chain uses TRBV7-9 and TRBJ2-1; D not certain. Per the germline V gene, CDR1 is SEHNR and CDR2 is FQNEAQ (reference sequence). V gave up 5 bases and J gave up 4 bases, with 9 bases separating them. This CDR3 spans 13 amino acids. The CDR3 region is CASSQGFYNEQFF. The CDR3 coding sequence is TGTGCCAGCAGCCAAGGTTTTTACAATGAGCAGTTCTTC.

The chain couples TRBV7-2 to TRBJ2-3; the D is unclear. The CDR3 is 12 amino acids. V was cut by 3 bases and J by 5 bases, with 6 bases left in between. Germline V CDR1 and CDR2: SGHTA, FQGNSA. CDR3 loop: CASSFYGDTQYF. The CDR3, as DNA: TGTGCCAGCAGCTTTTATGGAGATACGCAGTATTTT.